This is a list of T cell receptor beta chains from one sample in a study of T-cell memory formation after mild COVID-19. MiXCR, applied by TCRdb to the 5' RACE reads, yields one record per CDR3 protein. The repertoire holds 200,000 to 250,000 distinct CDR3 sequences, with about 27% as singletons. The sample was PBMCs or a T cell subset sorted from them (not recorded which). Receptor source: an adult woman who had mild COVID-19 (a few samples of this study predate the infection). Cell type and time point are not known. CDR3s include the opening cysteine and the closing phenylalanine or tryptophan. Each record gives: V gene, clone size, D gene, J gene, CDR3 protein, CDR3 DNA. The D gene is left open where the match is weak. For some rows the clone size is stated as once, few or many, or as a class when expanded; others skip it.

v_call: TRBV7-2
clone_size: -
d_call: -
j_call: TRBJ2-6
cdr3_aa: CASSLRGTGTPDLTF
cdr3_nt: TGTGCCAGCAGCTTACGAGGGACCGGGACGCCGGACCTGACTTTC

v_call: TRBV6-6
clone_size: few
d_call: -
j_call: TRBJ1-1
cdr3_aa: CATRPGAKGVGEAFF
cdr3_nt: TGTGCCACCCGCCCGGGGGCCAAAGGGGTGGGTGAAGCTTTCTTT

v_call: TRBV20-1
clone_size: -
d_call: TRBD2
j_call: TRBJ2-7
cdr3_aa: CSARVGLAGAEQYF
cdr3_nt: TGCAGTGCTAGAGTGGGCCTAGCGGGAGCCGAGCAGTACTTC

v_call: TRBV13
clone_size: -
d_call: -
j_call: TRBJ2-7
cdr3_aa: CASSLAGIAYEQYF
cdr3_nt: TGTGCCAGCAGCTTAGCAGGGATCGCCTACGAGCAGTACTTC

v_call: TRBV7-9
clone_size: -
d_call: -
j_call: TRBJ2-7
cdr3_aa: CASSLTGTSYEQYF
cdr3_nt: TGTGCCAGCAGCCTTACAGGGACCTCCTACGAGCAGTACTTC

v_call: TRBV6-5
clone_size: -
d_call: -
j_call: TRBJ1-5
cdr3_aa: CASSWGSNQPQHF
cdr3_nt: TGTGCCAGCAGTTGGGGCAGCAATCAGCCCCAGCATTTT

v_call: TRBV5-1
clone_size: few
d_call: -
j_call: TRBJ2-7
cdr3_aa: CASRGEGSSEQYF
cdr3_nt: TGCGCCAGCAGGGGTGAGGGATCCTCCGAGCAGTACTTC

v_call: TRBV12-3/TRBV12-4
clone_size: few
d_call: TRBD1
j_call: TRBJ1-5
cdr3_aa: CASSLAGQGHQPQHF
cdr3_nt: TGTGCCAGCAGTTTAGCGGGACAGGGTCATCAGCCCCAGCATTTT

v_call: TRBV15
clone_size: -
d_call: -
j_call: TRBJ2-1
cdr3_aa: CATSKALATNNEQFF
cdr3_nt: TGTGCCACCAGCAAGGCGCTAGCGACCAACAATGAGCAGTTCTTC

v_call: TRBV7-2
clone_size: few
d_call: TRBD1
j_call: TRBJ2-1
cdr3_aa: CASRQGQGAYNEQFF
cdr3_nt: TGTGCCAGCAGACAGGGACAGGGGGCGTACAATGAGCAGTTCTTC

v_call: TRBV21-1
clone_size: few
d_call: -
j_call: TRBJ2-2
cdr3_aa: CASNRRPGLDGELFF
cdr3_nt: TGTGCCAGCAACAGGAGACCCGGACTTGACGGGGAGCTGTTTTTT

v_call: TRBV7-8
clone_size: few
d_call: -
j_call: TRBJ2-3
cdr3_aa: CASRKAERTDTQYF
cdr3_nt: TGTGCCAGCAGAAAAGCGGAGAGGACAGATACGCAGTATTTT

v_call: TRBV19
clone_size: few
d_call: -
j_call: TRBJ2-1
cdr3_aa: CASSRDSAYNEQFF
cdr3_nt: TGTGCCAGTAGTAGGGACTCTGCCTACAATGAGCAGTTCTTC

v_call: TRBV9
clone_size: -
d_call: TRBD1
j_call: TRBJ1-6
cdr3_aa: CASSGRQGDSPLHF
cdr3_nt: TGTGCCAGCAGCGGCCGTCAGGGGGATTCACCCCTCCACTTT